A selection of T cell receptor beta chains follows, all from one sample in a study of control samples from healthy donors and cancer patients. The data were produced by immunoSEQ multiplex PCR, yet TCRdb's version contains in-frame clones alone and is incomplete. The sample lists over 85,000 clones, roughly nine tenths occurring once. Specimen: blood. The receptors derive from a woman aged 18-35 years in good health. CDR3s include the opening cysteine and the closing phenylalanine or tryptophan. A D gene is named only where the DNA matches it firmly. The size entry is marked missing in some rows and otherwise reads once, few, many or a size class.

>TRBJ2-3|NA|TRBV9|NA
TGTGCCAGCAGCGTAGCAGGGGCCCGCACAGATACGCAGTATTTT
CASSVAGARTDTQYF
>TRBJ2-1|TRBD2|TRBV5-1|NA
TGCGCCAGCAGCTTGGCCGGGACTAGCGGGAGGAGCTCCTACAATGAGCAGTTCTTC
CASSLAGTSGRSSYNEQFF
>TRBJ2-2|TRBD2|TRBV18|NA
TGTGCCAGCTCACCACTAGCGGGCGGACCGACCGGGGAGCTGTTTTTT
CASSPLAGGPTGELFF
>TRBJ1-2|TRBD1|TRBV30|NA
TGTGCCTGGGACAGGGACGACTATGGCTACACCTTC
CAWDRDDYGYTF
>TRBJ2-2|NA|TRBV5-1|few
TGCGCCAGCAGCTTGGGTCCCTCGGACACCGGGGAGCTGTTTTTT
CASSLGPSDTGELFF
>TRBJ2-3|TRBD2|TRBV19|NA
TGTGCCAGCTCTTTAGCGGGGGACACAGATACGCAGTATTTT
CASSLAGDTDTQYF
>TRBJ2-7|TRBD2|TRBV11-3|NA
TGTGCCAGCAGCCCACCCATGGGAGGTCCGCGACTAGCGGGATATTACGAGCAGTACTTC
CASSPPMGGPRLAGYYEQYF
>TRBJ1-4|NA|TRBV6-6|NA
TGTGCCAGCAGCCCGAAGGGGACTAATGAAAAACTGTTTTTT
CASSPKGTNEKLFF
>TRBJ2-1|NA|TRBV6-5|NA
TGTGCCAGCACCTCCCGCCTCGGAACCTACAATGAGCAGTTCTTC
CASTSRLGTYNEQFF
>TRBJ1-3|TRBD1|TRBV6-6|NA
TGTGCCAGCAGCCCGCCGGGACAGGGCCACACCATATATTTT
CASSPPGQGHTIYF
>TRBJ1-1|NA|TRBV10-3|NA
TGTGCCACAGCATTCGGGAACACTGAAGCTTTCTTT
CATAFGNTEAFF
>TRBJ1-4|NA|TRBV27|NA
TGTGCCAGCAGTTCCCGCCTACAGGGAAAGGCTGAAAAACTGTTTTTT
CASSSRLQGKAEKLFF
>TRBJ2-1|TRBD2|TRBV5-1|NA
TGCGCCAGCAGCTCCACCATAGCGGGAGGGCCCAATGAGCAGTTCTTC
CASSSTIAGGPNEQFF
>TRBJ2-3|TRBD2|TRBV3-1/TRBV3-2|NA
TGTGCCAGCAGCCAGGCCACTAGCGGGGGTACGCAGTATTTT
CASSQATSGGTQYF
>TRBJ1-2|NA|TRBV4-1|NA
TGCGCCAGCAGCCAGGCGCGGGGGGCTTATGGCTACACCTTC
CASSQARGAYGYTF
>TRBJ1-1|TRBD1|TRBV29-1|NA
TGCAGCGTTGGTGAAGGGGGCTGGGGCACTGAAGCTTTCTTT
CSVGEGGWGTEAFF
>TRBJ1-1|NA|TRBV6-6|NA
TGTGCCAGATGCCCCTCTTGGGGGGGGCGCAGAGATGAAGCTTTCTTT
CARCPSWGGRRDEAFF
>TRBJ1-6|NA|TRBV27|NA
TGTGCCAGTACTGAGGGTCTCCAACCCCTCCACTTT
CASTEGLQPLHF